Following are 27 T cell receptor beta chains from one sample sequenced in a study of tissue T cells after allogeneic stem cell transplantation. Assay used: immunoSEQ multiplex PCR; TCRdb lists only in-frame clones, some missing. The sample has roughly 8,200 clones; around 40% are singletons. Noted time point: mouse harvest day 14 after allogeneic transplant. Mouse grafts combined 10^7 T-cell-depleted bone marrow cells with 10^6 splenic CD5+ T cells. Sequenced material: skin. The origin of the receptors is a female BALB/c mouse given C57BL/6 T cells with graft-versus-host disease after an allogeneic hematopoietic cell transplant.

This clone was counted a few times. Gene names and germline refer to mouse. The CDR3 extends 1 residue past the end of the read, so its final part is completed from the germline J gene. The gene calls are TRBV3 and TRBJ1-5, with 9 nucleotides matching TRBD1. This CDR3 has 13 residues. Germline loops: CDR1 SNHLY, CDR2 FYNGKV (reference sequence). V trimming: 7 bases; J trimming: 3 bases; junction bases outside the gene matches: 1. The CDR3 region is CASTGQGNQAPLF. The sequenced part of the CDR3 DNA is TGTGCCAGCACGGGACAGGGCAACCAGGCTCCGCTT.

This clone came up a few times. The gene symbols are mouse symbols. The CDR3 extends 1 residue past the end of the read, so its final part is completed from the germline J gene. Within the sample, other DNA sequences also encode this same CDR3. The chain employs TRBV16 and TRBJ2-7; D remains unclear. Germline V lookup: CDR1 SGHSA, CDR2 FRNQAP. V was pared by 2 bases and J by 3 bases, with 5 bases between. The CDR3 contains 12 residues. CDR3 region: CASSLSSYEQYF. The sequenced CDR3 bases are TGTGCAAGCAGCTTAAGCAGCTATGAACAGTAC. Complete variable domain (other parts from reference TRBV16 and TRBJ2-7): NAGVIQTPRHKVTGKGQEATLWCEPISGHSAVFWYRQTIVQGLEFLTYFRNQAPIDDSGMPKERFSAQMPNQSHSTLKIQSTQPQDSAVYLCASSLSSYEQYFGPGTRLTVL.

In regard to this clone: Gene labels here are mouse ones. Sequencing ends 1 residue short of the CDR3 end; the germline J gene provides the rest. V usage is TRBV16 and J usage is TRBJ2-7; the D is unclear. Trimming took 3 bases from V and 5 from J, leaving 5 bases between them. CDR1 and CDR2 from the germline V gene are SGHSA and FRNQAP. The CDR3 has 11 residues. The part of the CDR3 DNA that was read is TGTGCAAGCAGCTTCCAGGATGAACAGTAC. Amino acids: CASSFQDEQY. The whole CDR3 reads CASSFQDEQYF.

Details on this clone: Genes here carry mouse names. The read terminates 1 residue ahead of where the CDR3 ends, so the germline J gene completes it. The chain is built from TRBV19 and TRBJ2-2; TRBD1 matches 8 bases. Trimming took 7 bases from V and 4 from J; bases not matched to a gene: 9. Germline V gives CDR1 FNHDT, CDR2 SITEND (reference sequence). This CDR3 is built from 15 residues. The CDR3 loop reads CASGKDRGGTGQLYF. CDR3 DNA, as far as it was read: TGTGCCAGCGGGAAAGACAGGGGAGGCACCGGGCAGCTCTAC.

This clone was picked up a small number of times. Genes here carry mouse names. The observed sequence ends 1 residue before the CDR3 terminus, with the missing tail filled in from the germline J gene. This chain joins TRBV23 and TRBJ2-1; the table's D call TRBD1 went unverified against the DNA. The V gene's germline CDR1 is KGHTA and CDR2 FQNQQP. The CDR3 runs to 13 residues. The CDR3 reads CSSSGQNYAEQFF. Partial CDR3 DNA: TGCTCCAGCAGTGGACAGAATTATGCTGAGCAGTTC.

This clone ranks as medium-sized. Genes and germline come from the mouse. The read terminates 1 residue before the CDR3 end, so the remaining end is supplied by the germline J gene. The chain is built from TRBV26 and TRBJ1-1; D not certain. Germline V CDR1 and CDR2: KGHPV, FQNQEV (reference sequence). The CDR3 totals 13 residues. The germline V and J ends were trimmed by 1 base and 1 base, with 4 bases remaining between them. The CDR3 protein is CASSLYGNTEVFF. Partial CDR3 DNA: TGTGCCAGCAGTCTGTACGGAAACACAGAAGTCTTC.

In its sample, this clone ranks as medium-sized. Gene names are the mouse ones. With the read ending 1 residue before the CDR3 end, the germline J gene is used to fill in that end. The J gene is TRBJ2-7, the V gene TRBV26; D remains ambiguous. CDR3 length: 12 amino acids. V shed 3 bases and J shed 3 bases, with 6 bases lying between them. The germline gives CDR1 KGHPV, CDR2 FQNQEV (reference sequence). The CDR3 bases that were read are TGTGCCAGCAGTCTCCAGAGCTATGAACAGTAC. This encodes CASSLQSYEQY. From start to end, the CDR3 is CASSLQSYEQYF.

In regard to this clone: The genes are named according to mouse. CDR3 region: CASSETGGGDTQYF. The DNA read from the CDR3 is TGTGCCAGCAGTGAGACTGGGGGGGGAGACACCCAGTAC. The chain is built from TRBV26 and TRBJ2-5; 11 bases match TRBD2. Sequencing ends 1 residue short of the CDR3 end; the germline J gene provides the rest. Germline trimming cut 5 bases from V and 5 bases from J; bases unmatched to any gene: 3. This CDR3 comprises 14 residues. The germline gives CDR1 KGHPV, CDR2 FQNQEV (reference sequence).

This clone rates as medium-sized. Genes and germline are mouse. Sequencing ends 1 residue short of the CDR3 end; the germline J gene provides the rest. The chain recombines TRBV15 with TRBJ1-2; possible D gene TRBD1, 6 bases. The V gene lost 7 bases and the J gene lost 2 bases, with 17 bases spanning the gap. The CDR3 loop spans 15 amino acids. CDR1 is SGHND, CDR2 FRSKSL, per germline. The CDR3 region is CASTFRGGSNSDYTF. CDR3 bases read: TGTGCCAGCACTTTCCGCGGGGGCTCGAACTCCGACTACACC.

Note on this clone: Gene names are mouse gene names. The DNA ends 1 residue before the CDR3 does, and the rest of the CDR3 is filled in from the germline J gene. At the DNA level, this CDR3 is encoded by other sequences in the same sample as well. V usage is TRBV26 and J usage is TRBJ2-7, with D possibly being TRBD1 (6 bases). This CDR3 spans 12 amino acids. The V end was cut by 6 bases, the J end by 4 bases, with 10 bases between. The germline V gene encodes CDR1 KGHPV and CDR2 FQNQEV (reference sequence). CDR3 DNA (partial): TGTGCCAGCAGCCTGGACAGTTATGAACAGTAC. It yields the protein CASSLDSYEQY. The complete CDR3 reads CASSLDSYEQYF.

As concerns this clone: Gene names and germline match the mouse. The missing CDR3 end, 1 residue past where the read stops, is filled in from the germline J gene. The rearrangement uses TRBV20 and TRBJ2-2, with D possibly being TRBD1 or TRBD2 (6 bases each). Germline CDR1 and CDR2: GFQATS and STVNSAI. The ends were cut back, 5 bases at V and 0 bases at J, with 10 bases in the middle. CDR3 length: 14 residues. The sequenced CDR3 bases are TGTGGTGCTGGGGGGACAACAAACACCGGGCAGCTCTAC. This encodes CGAGGTTNTGQLY. Given in full, the CDR3 is CGAGGTTNTGQLYF.

As for this clone: Gene names and germline refer to mouse. Read data end 1 residue before the CDR3 end; the end is taken from the germline J gene. V usage is TRBV12-2 and J usage is TRBJ2-7; 9 positions agree with TRBD2. Germline CDR1 and CDR2: SGHLS and HYDKME. CDR3 length: 14 amino acids. Trimming at V came to 0 bases and at J to 3 bases, leaving 2 bases not matched to a gene. CDR3 DNA (partial): TGTGCCAGCTCTCTCGAACTGGGGGGCTATGAACAGTAC. As protein: CASSLELGGYEQY. The CDR3, in full, reads CASSLELGGYEQYF.

With regard to this clone: Genes and germline are mouse. Sequencing ends 1 residue short of the CDR3 end; the germline J gene provides the rest. The chain joins TRBV26 to TRBJ2-4; TRBD2 might be the D (5 bases). V was shortened by 0 bases and J by 5 bases, with 12 bases between the two germline ends. CDR1 is KGHPV and CDR2 is FQNQEV in the germline V gene (reference sequence). The CDR3 totals 15 residues. CDR3 region: CASSLSPGLRNTLYF. Partial CDR3 DNA: TGTGCCAGCAGTCTGTCGCCTGGACTAAGAAACACCTTGTAC. Supplemented by reference TRBV26 and TRBJ2-4, the full variable domain reads NSKVIQTPRYLVKGQGQKAKMRCIPEKGHPVVFWYQQNKNNEFKFLINFQNQEVLQQIDMTEKRFSAECPSNSPCSLEIQSSEAGDSALYLCASSLSPGLRNTLYFGAGTRLSVL.

This clone was counted between two and nine times. Gene labels here are mouse ones. The sequence runs out 1 residue before the end of the CDR3; the remainder is reconstructed from the germline J gene. The gene calls are TRBV13-3 and TRBJ1-2; 10 positions match TRBD1. The germline V gene encodes CDR1 NNHDY and CDR2 SYVADS. V was pared by 2 bases and J by 1 base, with 5 bases of the junction left unmatched. The CDR3 contains 16 residues. The CDR3 loop is CASSDRTGGRNSDYTF. CDR3 DNA, as far as it was read: TGTGCCAGCAGTGACCGGACAGGGGGTAGAAACTCCGACTACACC.

With respect to this clone: Germline and genes: mouse. The CDR3 loop is CASSDAGLGGNYAEQFF. The part of the CDR3 DNA that was read is TGTGCCAGCAGTGATGCGGGACTGGGGGGGAACTATGCTGAGCAGTTC. The chain carries TRBV13-1 and TRBJ2-1; 13 positions agree with TRBD2. With the read ending 1 residue before the CDR3 end, the germline J gene is used to fill in that end. The germline gives CDR1 NSHNY, CDR2 SYGAGN. V lost 0 bases and J lost 1; bases outside the gene matches: 1. This CDR3 has 17 residues.

Comment on this clone: Gene labels here are mouse ones. The CDR3 is CASSLRGPYEQYF. CDR3 DNA, as far as it was read: TGTGCCAGCAGTCTGAGGGGCCCTTATGAACAGTAC. The V call is TRBV26, the J call TRBJ2-7, with D perhaps assigned TRBD1 or TRBD2 (5 bases each). The read comes to an end 1 residue before the CDR3 does, leaving the germline J gene to fill in the end. V shed 2 bases and J shed 4 bases, with 9 bases lying between them. The CDR3 length is 13 residues. Germline-derived CDR1 and CDR2 are KGHPV and FQNQEV (reference sequence).

This clone was found a few times. Each gene name is a mouse one. The observed sequence ends 1 residue before the CDR3 terminus, with the missing tail filled in from the germline J gene. This chain connects TRBV26 to TRBJ1-2; 11 positions match TRBD1. CDR3 length: 14 amino acids. CDR1 KGHPV and CDR2 FQNQEV come from the germline V gene (reference sequence). The V segment lost 4 bases and the J segment 4 bases; nucleotides outside the gene matches: 2. The CDR3 region is CASSPGTGGSDYTF. The CDR3 bases that were read are TGTGCCAGCAGTCCCGGGACAGGGGGCTCCGACTACACC.

As concerns this clone: The germline and genes are mouse ones. The read gets to within 1 residue of the CDR3 end, and the germline J gene fills in the rest. The chain couples TRBV26 to TRBJ1-4; 8 nucleotides match TRBD1. Germline loops: CDR1 KGHPV, CDR2 FQNQEV (reference sequence). This CDR3 spans 13 amino acids. J lost 6 bases, V lost 5 bases, and 2 bases had no gene match. CDR3 protein: CASSTGGDERLFF. The DNA read from the CDR3 is TGTGCCAGCAGTACAGGGGGAGACGAAAGATTATTT. The full variable domain, with the rest looked up from reference TRBV26 and TRBJ1-4, is NSKVIQTPRYLVKGQGQKAKMRCIPEKGHPVVFWYQQNKNNEFKFLINFQNQEVLQQIDMTEKRFSAECPSNSPCSLEIQSSEAGDSALYLCASSTGGDERLFFGHGTKLSVL.

Of note for this clone: Germline and genes: mouse. From the germline J gene comes the end of the CDR3, since the read stops 1 residue before it. The J gene is TRBJ1-4, the V gene TRBV26, with a possible D match to TRBD1 (6 bases). The CDR3 contains 15 residues. Trimming cost V 4 bases and J 3 bases, with 12 bases left between them. Germline CDR1 reads KGHPV; CDR2 reads FQNQEV (reference sequence). The part of the CDR3 DNA that was read is TGTGCCAGCAGTCGAACAGGGCTTGCCAACGAAAGATTATTT. Translated: CASSRTGLANERLF. In full, the CDR3 reads CASSRTGLANERLFF.

This clone was observed a few times. All gene names here are mouse names. Coverage ceases 1 residue before the CDR3 finishes, and the germline J gene fills in the end. The same CDR3 is also encoded by other DNA sequences in this sample. This chain links TRBV26 with TRBJ2-3; D not certain. The ends were cut back, 2 bases at V and 0 bases at J, with 6 bases in the middle. CDR3 length equals 14 residues. The germline CDR1 and CDR2 sequences are KGHPV and FQNQEV (reference sequence). The CDR3 bases that were read are TGTGCCAGCAGTCTGCAACTTAGTGCAGAAACGCTGTAT. It specifies CASSLQLSAETLY. The whole CDR3 reads CASSLQLSAETLYF. The full variable domain, in which reference TRBV26 and TRBJ2-3 provide the parts outside the CDR3, is NSKVIQTPRYLVKGQGQKAKMRCIPEKGHPVVFWYQQNKNNEFKFLINFQNQEVLQQIDMTEKRFSAECPSNSPCSLEIQSSEAGDSALYLCASSLQLSAETLYFGSGTRLTVL.

This clone has more than one count but fewer than ten. These gene names are mouse names. Read coverage stops 1 residue before the CDR3 terminus; the germline J gene supplies the remainder. The chain uses TRBV26 and TRBJ2-1; either TRBD1 or TRBD2 may supply D (5 bases each). The V gene's germline CDR1 is KGHPV and CDR2 FQNQEV (reference sequence). V dropped 4 bases and J dropped 1 base, with 8 bases sitting between them. CDR3 length equals 14 residues. The sequenced CDR3 bases are TGTGCCAGCAGTCCTCGGGGGAACTATGCTGAGCAGTTC. This sequence encodes CASSPRGNYAEQF. The CDR3 in full is CASSPRGNYAEQFF.

As concerns this clone: The gene symbols are mouse symbols. The read finishes 1 residue shy of the CDR3 end, and the germline J gene is used to complete it. The V gene is TRBV3, the J gene TRBJ1-5; a weak D match, TRBD1 (6 bases). The V gene lost 5 bases and the J gene lost 0 bases, with 11 bases spanning the gap. The CDR3 runs 15 residues. Germline CDR1 is SNHLY and CDR2 is FYNGKV (reference sequence). The part of the CDR3 DNA that was read is TGTGCCAGCAGCCCTGGGACATATAACAACCAGGCTCCGCTT. It specifies CASSPGTYNNQAPL. From start to end, the CDR3 is CASSPGTYNNQAPLF. The full variable domain, in which reference TRBV3 and TRBJ1-5 provide the parts outside the CDR3, is GPKVLQIPSHQIIDMGQMVTLNCDPVSNHLYFYWYKQILGQQMEFLVNFYNGKVMEKSKLFKDQFSVERPDGSYFTLKIQPTALEDSAVYFCASSPGTYNNQAPLFGEGTRLSVL.

A word on this clone: The genes and germline here are from mouse. The CDR3 end lies 1 residue beyond the end of the read and is filled in from the germline J gene. The chain employs TRBV26 and TRBJ2-4; D is uncertain. The CDR3 contains 14 residues. The V and J ends lost 3 bases and 0 bases respectively, with 7 bases between them. Per germline, CDR1 KGHPV and CDR2 FQNQEV (reference sequence). The part of the CDR3 DNA that was read is TGTGCCAGCAGTCTCGGCGGGAGTCAAAACACCTTGTAC. Translated: CASSLGGSQNTLY. The whole CDR3 protein reads CASSLGGSQNTLYF.

A note on this clone: Gene labels here are mouse ones. The read finishes 1 residue shy of the CDR3 end, and the germline J gene is used to complete it. The genes are TRBV26 and TRBJ1-1; 7 nucleotides match TRBD1. The CDR3 loop spans 12 amino acids. Germline lookup yields CDR1 KGHPV and CDR2 FQNQEV (reference sequence). After removal of 3 bases from V and 9 bases from J, the junction contained 4 bases not matched to a gene. CDR3 in amino acids: CASSLETGKVFF. Incomplete CDR3 DNA: TGTGCCAGCAGTCTCGAGACAGGGAAAGTCTTC. The full variable domain, its missing parts supplied by reference TRBV26 and TRBJ1-1, is NSKVIQTPRYLVKGQGQKAKMRCIPEKGHPVVFWYQQNKNNEFKFLINFQNQEVLQQIDMTEKRFSAECPSNSPCSLEIQSSEAGDSALYLCASSLETGKVFFGKGTRLTVV.

Comments on this clone: Genes and germline are mouse. The read ends 1 residue early relative to the CDR3; the germline J gene fills the gap. The chain employs TRBV16 and TRBJ2-2; D gene uncertain. Germline CDR1 and CDR2: SGHSA and FRNQAP. The CDR3 contains 14 residues. Trimming pared 0 bases from V and 3 bases from J, leaving 5 bases between. CDR3 region: CASSLDLDTGQLYF. The CDR3 bases that were read are TGTGCAAGCAGCTTAGATCTCGACACCGGGCAGCTCTAC. Drawing the rest from reference TRBV16 and TRBJ2-2, the complete variable domain is NAGVIQTPRHKVTGKGQEATLWCEPISGHSAVFWYRQTIVQGLEFLTYFRNQAPIDDSGMPKERFSAQMPNQSHSTLKIQSTQPQDSAVYLCASSLDLDTGQLYFGEGSKLTVL.

On this clone itself: Gene names are the mouse ones. The sequenced fragment ends 1 residue before the CDR3 boundary, so the rest is inferred from the germline J gene. The V and J genes are TRBV24 and TRBJ2-7; 8 bases agree with TRBD2. This CDR3 is 14 amino acids long. J gave up 3 bases and V 5 bases, and 6 bases lay outside the gene matches. Germline assignment: CDR1 KGHTA and CDR2 FRNEEI. The sequenced CDR3 bases are TGTGCCAGCAGTTCACAACTGGGGGTCTATGAACAGTAC. Its protein product is CASSSQLGVYEQY. The entire CDR3 is CASSSQLGVYEQYF.

Turning to this clone: Gene names and germline refer to mouse. The missing CDR3 end, 1 residue past where the read stops, is filled in from the germline J gene. J is TRBJ2-2 and V is TRBV26; D perhaps matches TRBD1 (6 bases). The germline V gene has CDR1 KGHPV and CDR2 FQNQEV (reference sequence). V gave up 4 bases and J gave up 4 bases, with 7 bases separating them. The CDR3 spans 13 residues. CDR3 sequence: CASSRGGTGQLYF. The CDR3 DNA, read in part, is TGTGCCAGCAGTCGAGGGGGCACCGGGCAGCTCTAC.